Below, 24 T cell receptor beta chains from the same sample are listed, as sequenced in a study of T cells in narcolepsy. Profiled with immunoSEQ multiplex PCR; TCRdb holds only in-frame clones, not every one. Among roughly 16,000 clones, 65% to 90% were seen once, and the ten largest hold roughly 34%. Sequenced input: memory (CD45RA-) CD4+ T cells from blood. These receptors were collected from a human donor in good health.

This chain connects TRBV5-6 to TRBJ1-2; 7 nucleotides agree with TRBD1. V was clipped by 5 bases and J by 4 bases; unmatched bases: 5. CDR3 length: 13 amino acids. Germline V gene lookup returns CDR1 SGHDT and CDR2 YYEEEE. The CDR3 nucleotides are TGTGCCAGCAGGCCCACAGGGGTCTATGGCTACACCTTC. It yields the protein CASRPTGVYGYTF.

The rearrangement joins TRBV25-1 to TRBJ1-5, with TRBD1 identical over 7 bases. Looked up from germline, CDR1 is MGHDK and CDR2 is SYGVNS. The CDR3 runs to 14 residues. Trimming at V came to 1 base and at J to 4 bases, leaving 1 base not matched to a gene. This chain's CDR3 is CASSEWGQNQPQHF. For the CDR3, the DNA is TGTGCCAGCAGTGAATGGGGACAGAATCAGCCCCAGCATTTT.

This rearrangement joins TRBV7-9 to TRBJ2-1, with 11 positions matching TRBD2. The CDR3 sequence is 15 residues long. V lost 5 bases and J lost 4; bases outside the gene matches: 4. Germline CDR1 and CDR2: SEHNR and FQNEAQ (reference sequence). The CDR3 region is CASSRIAGGYNEQFF. CDR3 nucleotide sequence: TGTGCCAGCAGCCGTATAGCGGGAGGGTACAATGAGCAGTTCTTC.

This chain connects TRBV5-8 to TRBJ2-1; 9 nucleotides agree with TRBD2. The J segment lost 7 bases and the V segment lost 0 bases, leaving 8 bases of the junction unmatched. The germline gives CDR1 SGHTS, CDR2 YDEGEE. The CDR3 runs to 16 residues. Here the CDR3 reads CASSLAGTSFWNEQFF. CDR3 nucleotides: TGTGCCAGCAGCTTGGCCGGGACTAGCTTTTGGAATGAGCAGTTCTTC.

The chain recombines TRBV2 with TRBJ2-7; 14 bases agree with TRBD2. CDR1 SNHLY and CDR2 FYNNEI come from the germline V gene. The CDR3 runs 15 residues. The ends lost 6 bases at V and 2 bases at J; junction bases unmatched: 3. The CDR3: CASREGLAGAYEQYF. CDR3 sequence (DNA): TGTGCCAGCAGGGAGGGACTAGCGGGGGCCTACGAGCAGTACTTC.

The chain recombines TRBV6-5 with TRBJ1-2; a possible D gene is TRBD1 (6 bases). Germline V lookup: CDR1 MNHEY, CDR2 SVGAGI. This CDR3 has 15 amino acids. The V and J ends lost 6 bases and 3 bases respectively, with 17 bases between them. CDR3 in DNA: TGTGCCAGCAGCCCCGAGGGGGGCAGGGACTATGGCTACACCTTC. Translated: CASSPEGGRDYGYTF.

The chain combines TRBV19 with TRBJ2-7; D remains unclear. The CDR3 is made up of 13 amino acids. V was clipped by 5 bases and J by 2 bases, with 10 bases between them. The germline V gene encodes CDR1 LNHDA and CDR2 SQIVND (reference sequence). The CDR3 bases are TGTGCCAGTAGTTTGCGCTTAACCTACGAGCAGTACTTC. Amino acid sequence: CASSLRLTYEQYF. Looking up the rest from reference TRBV19 and TRBJ2-7 gives the full variable domain: DGGITQSPKYLFRKEGQNVTLSCEQNLNHDAMYWYRQDPGQGLRLIYYSQIVNDFQKGDIAEGYSVSREKKESFPLTVTSAQKNPTAFYLCASSLRLTYEQYFGPGTRLTVT.

This rearrangement joins TRBV19 to TRBJ2-2; TRBD1 matches 7 bases. The germline gives CDR1 LNHDA, CDR2 SQIVND (reference sequence). The V and J ends lost 10 bases and 5 bases, in that order; junction bases with no gene match: 7. The CDR3 is 13 residues long. CDR3 sequence (DNA): TGTGCCACGACAGGGTCGGTGACCGGGGAGCTGTTTTTT. Amino acid sequence: CATTGSVTGELFF. The entire variable domain, with the rest obtained from reference TRBV19 and TRBJ2-2, is as follows: DGGITQSPKYLFRKEGQNVTLSCEQNLNHDAMYWYRQDPGQGLRLIYYSQIVNDFQKGDIAEGYSVSREKKESFPLTVTSAQKNPTAFYLCATTGSVTGELFFGEGSRLTVL.

Only one count was recorded for this clone. The genes are TRBV30 and TRBJ1-2, with 7 nucleotides matching TRBD1. With 3 bases clipped from V and 8 bases from J, the junction kept 9 bases outside the gene matches. This CDR3 is 13 amino acids long. CDR1 GTSNPN and CDR2 SVGIG come from the germline V gene (reference sequence). CDR3 in amino acids: CAWSNDRASGYTF. The CDR3 DNA reads as TGTGCCTGGAGCAACGACAGGGCAAGCGGCTACACCTTC.

This chain links TRBV29-1 with TRBJ1-1; D remains unclear. The CDR3 loop spans 13 amino acids. With 3 bases removed from V and 2 bases from J, the gap between germline ends came to 10 bases. From germline, CDR1 is SQVTM and CDR2 ANQGSEA. CDR3 sequence (DNA): TGCAGCGTTGATTTTGGCCCCAACACTGAAGCTTTCTTT. Its protein is CSVDFGPNTEAFF.

The CDR3 loop reads CASSFGGFGEKLFF. The CDR3 bases are TGTGCCAGCAGTTTCGGGGGGTTCGGAGAAAAACTGTTTTTT. The gene calls are TRBV9 and TRBJ1-4; the D gene is possibly TRBD1 (5 bases). V gave up 5 bases and J gave up 8 bases, with 16 bases separating them. This CDR3 comprises 14 residues. Germline-derived CDR1 and CDR2 are SGDLS and YYNGEE.

The chain recombines TRBV11-1 with TRBJ2-5; D is unresolved. The CDR3 covers 13 residues. Trimming stripped 1 base from V and 5 bases from J, with 8 bases between. Germline V CDR1 and CDR2: SGHAT, FQDESV (reference sequence). The CDR3 is CASSLGVRETQYF. The CDR3 DNA reads TGTGCCAGCAGCTTAGGCGTCCGGGAGACCCAGTACTTC. Looking up the rest from reference TRBV11-1 and TRBJ2-5 gives the full variable domain: EAEVAQSPRYKITEKSQAVAFWCDPISGHATLYWYRQILGQGPELLVQFQDESVVDDSQLPKDRFSAERLKGVDSTLKIQPAELGDSAMYLCASSLGVRETQYFGPGTRLLVL.

This chain connects TRBV7-9 to TRBJ2-1; D is unresolved. Trimming shortened V by 5 bases and J by 4 bases, and 6 bases separated the two germline ends. Germline V gene data show CDR1 as SEHNR and CDR2 as FQNEAQ (reference sequence). CDR3 length: 12 residues. CDR3 coding DNA: TGTGCCAGCAGCCTCCGATACAATGAGCAGTTCTTC. This gives the protein CASSLRYNEQFF.

The chain has TRBV5-1 and TRBJ2-3, with TRBD1 identical over 9 bases. CDR3 size: 15 residues. The germline V gene encodes CDR1 SGHRS and CDR2 YFSETQ. V gave up 5 bases and J gave up 0 bases; unmatched junction bases: 4. The CDR3 DNA is TGCGCCAGCAGAGACAGGGGGACTAGCACAGATACGCAGTATTTT. It is translated as CASRDRGTSTDTQYF.

This chain uses TRBV2 with TRBJ1-2; D is perhaps TRBD1 (5 bases). Germline CDR1 reads SNHLY; CDR2 reads FYNNEI. V shed 4 bases and J shed 7 bases, with 16 bases lying between them. The CDR3 sequence is 14 residues long. This CDR3 reads CASSASGLRAGYTF. The CDR3 bases are TGTGCCAGCAGTGCCTCGGGGCTCCGCGCTGGCTACACCTTC.

The chain joins TRBV7-9 to TRBJ1-1; maybe TRBD1 (5 bases). Trimming cost V 2 bases and J 6 bases, with 13 bases left between them. Germline CDR1 SEHNR, CDR2 FQNEAQ (reference sequence). The CDR3 has 14 residues. CDR3 residues: CASSLQGINPEAFF. The CDR3 region has the DNA TGTGCCAGCAGCTTACAGGGAATCAACCCTGAAGCTTTCTTT.

The CDR3 loop reads CASSVYRGGYTF. In nucleotides, the CDR3 is TGTGCCAGCAGCGTATACAGGGGTGGCTACACCTTC. This chain links TRBV7-3 with TRBJ1-2, with TRBD1 matching over 7 bases. The trim removed 5 bases at V and 7 bases at J, leaving 4 bases unmatched. The germline gives CDR1 SGHTA, CDR2 FQGTGA. The CDR3 has 12 residues.

The chain combines TRBV5-4 with TRBJ2-1; 9 nucleotides line up with TRBD2. In germline, CDR1 is SGHNT, CDR2 YYREEE (reference sequence). The J segment lost 6 bases and the V segment lost 0 bases, leaving 4 bases of the junction unmatched. The CDR3 spans 15 residues. CDR3 region: CASSLDAGGRNEQFF. CDR3 nucleotide sequence: TGTGCCAGCAGCTTGGATGCGGGAGGGCGCAATGAGCAGTTCTTC.

The V and J genes are TRBV28 and TRBJ2-5; weak D call: TRBD1 (6 bases). TRBJ2-7 matches the DNA end more closely, so the J call is doubtful. This CDR3 comprises 14 residues. CDR1 and CDR2 from the germline V gene are MDHEN and SYDVKM. The chain's CDR3 is CASLAGTPSYEQYF. CDR3 DNA sequence: TGTGCCAGCCTGGCTGGGACACCTTCCTACGAGCAGTACTTC.

The chain is built from TRBV9 and TRBJ2-5, with 13 bases matching TRBD2. CDR1 SGDLS and CDR2 YYNGEE come from the germline V gene. This CDR3 is 18 amino acids long. Trimming cost V 4 bases and J 4 bases; bases outside gene matches: 13. CDR3 DNA: TGTGCCAGCAGCATAGGACTAGCGGGGGCCGCATGGCGAGAGACCCAGTACTTC. Encoded protein: CASSIGLAGAAWRETQYF.

The V gene is TRBV4-3, the J gene TRBJ2-7; D may match TRBD1 or TRBD2 (5 bases each). The CDR3 sequence is 14 residues long. Between the trimmed V and J ends, which lost 1 base and 6 bases, there was a span of 13 bases. The germline CDR1 and CDR2 sequences are LGHNA and YSLEER. The CDR3 loop reads CASSQVSTRGEQYF. The CDR3 nucleotides read TGCGCCAGCAGCCAAGTTAGTACGAGGGGCGAGCAGTACTTC.

The chain is built from TRBV6-1 and TRBJ2-7; 9 nucleotides agree with TRBD2. The CDR3 extends over 13 amino acids. CDR1 is MNHNS, CDR2 SASEGT, per germline. Germline trimming cut 6 bases from V and 6 bases from J; bases unmatched to any gene: 6. In DNA form, the CDR3 reads TGTGCCAGCAGCAAGCGGGAGGCGGGCGAGCAGTACTTC. This codes for CASSKREAGEQYF.

This chain joins TRBV19 and TRBJ2-1; the D is unclear. The CDR3 runs 14 residues. CDR1 and CDR2 (germline): LNHDA, SQIVND (reference sequence). Trimming cost V 3 bases and J 7 bases, with 13 bases left between them. CDR3 sequence (DNA): TGTGCCAGTAGTATTGGGCCTAGATCGAATGAGCAGTTCTTC. Its translation is CASSIGPRSNEQFF.

The chain joins TRBV29-1 to TRBJ1-1; D possibly corresponds to TRBD1 (6 bases). The germline V gene has CDR1 SQVTM and CDR2 ANQGSEA. The CDR3 consists of 14 residues. The V and J ends lost 2 bases and 4 bases respectively, with 14 bases between them. The CDR3 sequence: CSVELQGIFTEAFF. CDR3 bases: TGCAGCGTTGAACTACAGGGTATTTTCACTGAAGCTTTCTTT.